A single sample is the source of the 5 T cell receptor beta chains below, sequenced in a study of T cell repertoires in cytomegalovirus infection. TCRdb reprocessed the reads with MiXCR, giving one entry per CDR3 protein. Of approximately 180,000 distinct CDR3 sequences in the sample, about 18% were seen once. The sample was CD8+ T cells from PBMCs. These receptors all come from a human donor in good health (CMV status not recorded). Some clones in this sample may be carry-over from other donors' samples.

This clonotype showed up many times. The V call is TRBV7-9, the J call TRBJ2-3; TRBD1 or TRBD2 may be the D gene (5 bases each). This CDR3 contains 15 residues. The V gene's germline CDR1 is SEHNR and CDR2 FQNEAQ (reference sequence). V lost 5 bases and J lost 0, with 12 bases in between. In nucleotides, the CDR3 is TGTGCCAGCAGCCCCGAGGGGTCTAGCACAGATACGCAGTATTTT. Residues: CASSPEGSSTDTQYF.

This chain links TRBV7-2 with TRBJ2-2, with D uncertain. Germline V gene lookup returns CDR1 SGHTA and CDR2 FQGNSA. The ends were cut back, 0 bases at V and 9 bases at J, with 14 bases in the middle. CDR3 size: 15 residues. CDR3: CASSLAPGAKRELFF. CDR3 DNA sequence: TGTGCCAGCAGCTTAGCGCCCGGCGCGAAACGGGAGCTGTTTTTT. Based on the CDR3 plus reference TRBV7-2 and TRBJ2-2, the full variable domain is GAGVSQSPSNKVTEKGKDVELRCDPISGHTALYWYRQSLGQGLEFLIYFQGNSAPDKSGLPSDRFSAERTGGSVSTLTIQRTQQEDSAVYLCASSLAPGAKRELFFGEGSRLTVL.

This clonotype was detected only once. The chain uses TRBV7-2 and TRBJ1-4; D uncertain. V lost 1 base and J lost 8, with 14 bases in between. CDR1 and CDR2 (germline): SGHTA, FQGNSA. This CDR3 is built from 15 residues. The DNA of the CDR3 is TGTGCCAGCAGCTTAGAGGCACGGGGTAAGGAAAAACTGTTTTTT. It translates to CASSLEARGKEKLFF.

The chain uses TRBV12-3 or TRBV12-4 and TRBJ2-3; D perhaps matches TRBD1 (5 bases). The CDR3 length is 15 residues. V lost 5 bases to trimming and J lost 3 bases, with 15 bases between them. The CDR3 nucleotides read TGTGCCAGCAGTCGTTACAGGCCCGGGACAGATACGCAGTATTTT. Its protein product is CASSRYRPGTDTQYF.

The chain uses TRBV28 and TRBJ1-3; D might be TRBD1 (6 bases). Trimming stripped 6 bases from V and 3 bases from J, with 27 bases between. Germline values: CDR1 MDHEN, CDR2 SYDVKM. This CDR3 contains 19 residues. The CDR3: CASSFKQPGARVYGNTIYF. CDR3 nucleotide sequence: TGTGCCAGCAGCTTTAAACAACCGGGGGCGCGAGTTTATGGAAACACCATATATTTT.